A single sample gave rise to the 28 T cell receptor beta chains below, sequenced in a study of response to subunit inactivated influenza vaccine. TCRdb recomputed calls from the RT-PCR reads with MiXCR, one row per CDR3 protein. The sample yields around 520,000 distinct CDR3 sequences, roughly 10% seen once. The specimen comprised PBMCs from blood, sampled on the day of vaccination. These receptors were collected from a man aged 50 to 59 who received an inactivated influenza vaccine.

This clonotype was picked up a small number of times. The chain links TRBV4-2 to TRBJ2-1; 9 positions match TRBD2. The CDR3 extends over 17 amino acids. The V segment lost 2 bases and the J segment 3 bases; nucleotides outside the gene matches: 8. Germline lookup yields CDR1 LGHNA and CDR2 YNFKEQ. In DNA, the CDR3 is TGTGCCAGCAGCCAAATAGCGGGAGATTCGGGCTACAATGAGCAGTTCTTC. As protein: CASSQIAGDSGYNEQFF.

This clonotype has more than one count but fewer than ten. The chain carries TRBV4-2 and TRBJ2-3, with D tentatively TRBD1 (7 bases). V was shortened by 0 bases and J by 5 bases, with 12 bases between the two germline ends. The V gene's germline CDR1 is LGHNA and CDR2 YNFKEQ. The CDR3 covers 15 residues. DNA for the CDR3: TGTGCCAGCAGCCAAGATAGGCAGGGGGGAGATACGCAGTATTTT. Protein sequence: CASSQDRQGGDTQYF.

This clonotype was picked up a small number of times. The J gene is TRBJ2-4, the V gene TRBV10-2; 7 bases agree with TRBD1. This CDR3 is 16 amino acids long. The junction had 13 bases not matched to a gene; V was cut back by 5 bases and J by 6 bases. In germline, CDR1 is WSHSY, CDR2 SAAADI. CDR3 bases: TGCGCCAGCAGTCCGACCCTCACAGGGGCGGGAAACATTCAGTACTTC. Translating it yields CASSPTLTGAGNIQYF.

The chain joins TRBV10-3 to TRBJ2-7; 7 bases are shared with TRBD2. Germline CDR1 and CDR2: ENHRY and SYGVKD. This CDR3 region has 15 residues. J was trimmed by 5 bases and V by 4 bases; bases with no gene match: 11. The CDR3 here is CAISGPGTNFDEQYF. The CDR3 coding sequence is TGTGCCATCAGTGGCCCCGGGACTAACTTCGACGAGCAGTACTTC.

This chain uses TRBV28 with TRBJ2-7, with D unresolved. Between the trimmed V and J ends, which lost 5 bases and 6 bases, there was a span of 20 bases. Per the germline V gene, CDR1 is MDHEN and CDR2 is SYDVKM. The CDR3 totals 15 residues. CDR3: CASSRARVLPPEQYF. CDR3 sequence (DNA): TGTGCCAGCAGTAGAGCTCGGGTTCTGCCGCCCGAGCAGTACTTC.

This clonotype was recorded at least ten times. The chain has TRBV28 and TRBJ1-1; D is unclear. Deletions cut 3 bases from V and 4 bases from J, with 12 bases between. Germline V lookup: CDR1 MDHEN, CDR2 SYDVKM. The CDR3 sequence is 14 residues long. The CDR3 DNA reads as TGTGCCAGCAGTTTTGTGATGATGGTCACTGAAGCTTTCTTT. Residues: CASSFVMMVTEAFF.

This clonotype was picked up a small number of times. V gene TRBV28 combines with J gene TRBJ1-1; tentatively, D is TRBD1 (5 bases). V lost 6 bases to trimming and J lost 3 bases, with 17 bases between them. Germline assignment: CDR1 MDHEN and CDR2 SYDVKM. This CDR3 spans 15 amino acids. The CDR3 region has the DNA TGTGCCAGCAGAAACCTGGACGGGGCGCACACTGAAGCTTTCTTT. Translated, it gives CASRNLDGAHTEAFF.

In this sample, this clonotype turned up many times. The gene calls are TRBV6-2 or TRBV6-3 and TRBJ2-7; D remains ambiguous. Trimming cost V 3 bases and J 3 bases, with 6 bases left between them. This CDR3 contains 12 residues. Per germline, CDR1 MNHEY and CDR2 SVGEGT. The CDR3, as DNA: TGTGCCAGCAGTTATGGCGTCTACGAGCAGTACTTC. As protein: CASSYGVYEQYF.

This clonotype was seen repeatedly, ten times or more. The chain recombines TRBV5-1 with TRBJ2-1, with TRBD1 as a possible D gene (5 bases). CDR3 size: 12 residues. V lost 1 base, J lost 8 bases, and 7 bases lay in between. The germline gives CDR1 SGHRS, CDR2 YFSETQ. Here the CDR3 DNA reads TGCGCCAGCAGCTTGCAGGGCCATGAGCAGTTCTTC. The encoded protein is CASSLQGHEQFF.

The table lists this clonotype with a few counts. This chain connects TRBV2 to TRBJ1-2, with 9 bases matching TRBD1. Germline CDR1 is SNHLY and CDR2 is FYNNEI. This CDR3 comprises 14 residues. V shed 8 bases, J shed 4 bases, and the junction held 8 bases outside the gene matches. In DNA form, the CDR3 reads TGTGCCAGCGAAACAGGGGGCGCCAGCTATGGCTACACCTTC. It translates to CASETGGASYGYTF. Together with reference TRBV2 and TRBJ1-2, the CDR3 gives the full variable domain: EPEVTQTPSHQVTQMGQEVILRCVPISNHLYFYWYRQILGQKVEFLVSFYNNEISEKSEIFDDQFSVERPDGSNFTLKIRSTKLEDSAMYFCASETGGASYGYTFGSGTRLTVV.

As for this clonotype: The junction shows a germline mismatch at one end, possibly a read error. The CDR3 sequence: CASSQGPFRVGMTTDTRYF. CDR3 sequence (DNA): TGCGCCAGCAGCCAAGGTCCCTTTAGAGTTGGAATGACCACAGATACGCGGTATTTT. The chain carries TRBV4-3 and TRBJ2-3; D ambiguous. The CDR3 covers 19 residues. Germline V gene lookup returns CDR1 LGHNA and CDR2 YSLEER.

The sample holds many counts of this clonotype. The rearrangement joins TRBV12-3 or TRBV12-4 to TRBJ1-6, with D tentatively TRBD1 (5 bases). The CDR3 runs 14 residues. V lost 5 bases and J lost 13, with 18 bases in between. CDR3 region: CASSMGRASVPLHF. CDR3 nucleotides: TGTGCCAGCAGTATGGGACGGGCGTCCGTTCCCCTCCACTTT.

This clonotype was recorded many times. The gene calls are TRBV12-3 or TRBV12-4 and TRBJ2-7, with TRBD2 matching 15 bases. Unmatched junction bases numbered 8, after V lost 8 bases and J lost 6 bases. This CDR3 spans 15 amino acids. CDR3 region: CASGTPGLAGGEQYF. The CDR3 coding sequence is TGTGCCAGCGGGACTCCGGGACTAGCGGGGGGCGAGCAGTACTTC.

The chain links TRBV24-1 to TRBJ2-3; a possible D gene is TRBD2 (5 bases). Trimming left V 4 bases short and J 0 bases short, with 13 bases between. The V gene's germline CDR1 is KGHDR and CDR2 SFDVKD. The CDR3 covers 16 residues. The CDR3 loop is CATSDPRSGSTDTQYF. Here the CDR3 DNA reads TGTGCCACCAGTGACCCTCGGTCGGGGAGCACAGATACGCAGTATTTT.

The chain recombines TRBV28 with TRBJ1-1; a weak D match, TRBD1 (6 bases). The CDR3 runs 13 residues. Germline V CDR1 and CDR2: MDHEN, SYDVKM. V lost 4 bases, J lost 5 bases, and 11 bases lay in between. The DNA for the CDR3 is TGTGCCAGCAGTTCCGGGGGGCGAACTGAAGCTTTCTTT. Translation gives CASSSGGRTEAFF.

The CDR3 DNA follows: TGTGCCAGCAGCCTTAGCTTAAGGGGCCACAATGAGCAGTTCTTC. This encodes CASSLSLRGHNEQFF. The V and J genes are TRBV28 and TRBJ2-1; weak D call: TRBD1 (5 bases). V was shortened by 6 bases and J by 5 bases, with 17 bases between the two germline ends. The germline V gene encodes CDR1 MDHEN and CDR2 SYDVKM. The CDR3 covers 15 residues.

In regard to this clonotype: One base away lies a much larger clone, so this may be a sequencing read error. The CDR3 ends on some other residue instead of the conserved phenylalanine or tryptophan, so this is likely a read error. V usage is TRBV6-2 or TRBV6-3 and J usage is TRBJ2-7; D might be TRBD1 (6 bases). This CDR3 contains 15 residues. CDR1 and CDR2 (germline): MNHEY, SVGEGT. Trimming took off 5 bases at V and 1 base at J, with 15 bases between the two ends. In DNA, the CDR3 is TGTGCCAGCAGTGGGGACACAAGGTATTCCTACGAGCAGTACCTC. Translating it yields CASSGDTRYSYEQYL.

The V gene is TRBV20-1, the J gene TRBJ2-3; D unclear. Germline-derived CDR1 and CDR2 are DFQATT and SNEGSKA (reference sequence). The ends were cut back, 2 bases at V and 0 bases at J, with 15 bases in the middle. The CDR3 contains 16 residues. In DNA form, the CDR3 reads TGCAGTGCTAGACAAAGTGCTCAGCCTAGCACAGATACGCAGTATTTT. Translated: CSARQSAQPSTDTQYF.

In its sample, this clonotype was seen many times. The chain uses TRBV29-1 and TRBJ2-7, with 10 bases that match TRBD1. V lost 6 bases, J lost 5 bases, and 4 bases stayed unmatched. CDR1 is SQVTM, CDR2 ANQGSEA, per germline. The CDR3 has 12 residues. For the CDR3, the DNA is TGCAGCGTGGAGACAGGGGGCAACGAGCAGTACTTC. It yields the protein CSVETGGNEQYF.

This clonotype was detected ten times or more. The chain employs TRBV5-5 and TRBJ1-6; D is uncertain. CDR1 is SGHKS and CDR2 is YYEKEE in the germline V gene (reference sequence). There are 15 residues in the CDR3. V lost 0 bases, J lost 5 bases, and 9 bases lay in between. DNA for the CDR3: TGTGCCAGCAGCTTGGAACAGCTAAATAATTCACCCCTCCACTTT. Its translation is CASSLEQLNNSPLHF.

The rearrangement joins TRBV2 to TRBJ2-7; 7 nucleotides align to TRBD2. The CDR3 totals 14 residues. CDR1 SNHLY and CDR2 FYNNEI come from the germline V gene. The V gene end was trimmed by 4 bases and the J gene end by 4 bases; junction bases not matched to a gene: 7. The CDR3 region is CASSAAGAGYEQYF. The CDR3 DNA sequence: TGTGCCAGCAGTGCGGCGGGAGCAGGATACGAGCAGTACTTC.

The V and J genes are TRBV7-9 and TRBJ1-1; D uncertain. Trimming removed 6 bases at V and 3 bases at J, with 17 bases between. The CDR3 consists of 15 residues. Germline lookup yields CDR1 SEHNR and CDR2 FQNEAQ (reference sequence). The CDR3 is CASRDQRVVDTEAFF. The CDR3 DNA reads TGTGCCAGCAGAGACCAGCGGGTAGTAGACACTGAAGCTTTCTTT.

The chain couples TRBV5-1 to TRBJ2-3; D remains unclear. V was pared by 4 bases and J by 6 bases, with 15 bases between. This CDR3 is built from 14 residues. CDR1 and CDR2 from the germline V gene are SGHRS and YFSETQ. In nucleotides, the CDR3 is TGCGCCAGCAGCCTGGCTCGTCGAAAGGATACGCAGTATTTT. Encoded protein: CASSLARRKDTQYF.

This clonotype was counted at least ten times. The chain combines TRBV12-3 or TRBV12-4 with TRBJ2-4; 9 nucleotides match TRBD2. This CDR3 comprises 15 residues. V was pared by 2 bases and J by 4 bases, with 3 bases of the junction left unmatched. The CDR3 sequence is CASSLPSGVKNIQYF. DNA of the CDR3: TGTGCCAGCAGTTTACCTAGCGGGGTTAAAAACATTCAGTACTTC.

This clonotype was recorded a few times. This chain joins TRBV19 and TRBJ1-2, with D unresolved. Germline V gene lookup returns CDR1 LNHDA and CDR2 SQIVND (reference sequence). The CDR3 totals 14 residues. V shed 1 base and J shed 3 bases, with 9 bases lying between them. DNA for the CDR3: TGTGCCAGTAGTATAGTAACGGGAGACTATGGCTACACCTTC. Its translation: CASSIVTGDYGYTF.

The chain combines TRBV20-1 with TRBJ1-5; possible D gene TRBD1, 5 bases. Looked up from germline, CDR1 is DFQATT and CDR2 is SNEGSKA (reference sequence). V was cut by 0 bases and J by 7 bases, with 13 bases left in between. CDR3 length: 14 residues. CDR3 loop: CSAREAGGAQPQHF. The CDR3 DNA reads as TGCAGTGCTAGAGAGGCAGGAGGGGCGCAGCCCCAGCATTTT.

This clonotype was seen a handful of times. The V and J genes are TRBV29-1 and TRBJ2-1; D is ambiguous. This CDR3 region has 14 residues. V lost 7 bases, J lost 0 bases, and 13 bases lay in between. Germline V lookup: CDR1 SQVTM, CDR2 ANQGSEA. The CDR3 DNA reads as TGCAGCGCCGTCCGCAGCGACTCCTACAATGAGCAGTTCTTC. As protein: CSAVRSDSYNEQFF.

This clonotype was seen more than once but under ten times. This sequence joins TRBV12-3 or TRBV12-4 and TRBJ1-1; D remains ambiguous. Trimming left V 8 bases short and J 5 bases short, with 15 bases between. This CDR3 is 13 amino acids long. CDR3 region: CASAPPGTTEAFF. The DNA of the CDR3 is TGTGCCAGCGCCCCCCCTGGAACGACTGAAGCTTTCTTT.